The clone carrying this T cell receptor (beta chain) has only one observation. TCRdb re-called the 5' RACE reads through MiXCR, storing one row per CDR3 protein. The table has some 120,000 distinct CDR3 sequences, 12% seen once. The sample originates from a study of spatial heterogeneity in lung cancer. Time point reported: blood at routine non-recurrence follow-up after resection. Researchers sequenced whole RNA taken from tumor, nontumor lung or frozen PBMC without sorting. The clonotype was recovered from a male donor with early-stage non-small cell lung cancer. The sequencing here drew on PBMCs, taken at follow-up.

CDR3 DNA: TGTGCCAGCATCGTAGCGGGGTACAATGAGCAGTTCTTC. The encoded protein is CASIVAGYNEQFF. The chain is built from TRBV6-1 and TRBJ2-1, with TRBD2 matching over 8 bases. J lost 4 bases, V lost 7 bases, and 3 bases had no gene match. In germline, CDR1 is MNHNS, CDR2 SASEGT. CDR3 length: 13 amino acids.